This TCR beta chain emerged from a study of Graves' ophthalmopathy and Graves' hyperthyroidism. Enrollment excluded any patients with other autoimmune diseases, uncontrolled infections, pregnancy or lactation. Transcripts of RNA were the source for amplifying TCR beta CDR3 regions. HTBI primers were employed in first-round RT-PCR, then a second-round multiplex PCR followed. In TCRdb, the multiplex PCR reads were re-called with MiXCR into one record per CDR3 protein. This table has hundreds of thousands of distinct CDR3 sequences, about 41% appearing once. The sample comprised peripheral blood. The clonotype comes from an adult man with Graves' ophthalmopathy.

CDR3 sequence reads: CASSEFALAGFGYTF. As DNA, the CDR3 is TGTGCCAGCAGTGAATTTGCGTTAGCGGGGTTTGGCTACACCTTC. The chain employs TRBV25-1 and TRBJ1-2; no clear D gene. The CDR3 length is 15 residues. The germline CDR1 and CDR2 sequences are MGHDK and SYGVNS. V lost 1 base and J 7 bases, leaving 16 bases between the germline ends.